The 12 T cell receptor beta chains presented below share a single source sample, sequenced in a study of shared clonotypes between healthy human individuals (dated by TCRdb to between 2020 and 2021). The receptor library was made with the immunoSEQ multiplex PCR assay. Not all clones reach the TCRdb copy of this immuneACCESS table, which keeps in-frame sequences only. Checked studies attribute under half of the gap to unresolved V genes and leave the rest unexplained. Here the sample has 1.6 million or so clones; just under 99% occur a single time. The ten most abundant clones make up about 0.35% of the sample. The sample was naive CD4+ T cells sorted from blood. Sample cell subset or site, as interpreted from the label and publication: CD45RA+ positively selected. All receptors come from a man aged 25 to 45 in good health.

This clone has just one count. Other nucleotide sequences in the sample specify the same CDR3. This sequence joins TRBV5-1 and TRBJ1-1, with D tentatively TRBD1 (5 bases). The germline V and J ends were trimmed by 0 bases and 0 bases, with 9 bases remaining between them. CDR1 and CDR2 (germline): SGHRS, YFSETQ. This CDR3 region has 15 residues. CDR3 sequence reads: CASSLGQGMNTEAFF. Written as DNA, the CDR3 is TGCGCCAGCAGCTTGGGGCAGGGAATGAACACTGAAGCTTTCTTT.

The chain carries TRBV6-1 and TRBJ1-1; D remains ambiguous. Trimming took 7 bases from V and 5 from J, leaving 11 bases between them. The length of the CDR3 is 12 residues. CDR1 is MNHNS, CDR2 SASEGT, per germline. The CDR3 sequence: CASTLLGTEAFF. As DNA, the CDR3 is TGTGCCAGCACTCTCCTAGGTACTGAAGCTTTCTTT.

This chain joins TRBV19 and TRBJ1-2; D not resolved. The CDR3 consists of 14 residues. V lost 3 bases, J lost 3 bases, and 11 bases lay in between. Germline V lookup: CDR1 LNHDA, CDR2 SQIVND (reference sequence). CDR3 in DNA: TGTGCCAGTAGTATCTCATTCAAGGACTATGGCTACACCTTC. It yields the protein CASSISFKDYGYTF.

The gene calls are TRBV2 and TRBJ1-3; D is ambiguous. V was trimmed by 2 bases and J by 0 bases, leaving 5 bases between them. The CDR3 spans 14 residues. Germline V gene data show CDR1 as SNHLY and CDR2 as FYNNEI. CDR3 in DNA: TGTGCCAGCAGTGAACACGGCTCTGGAAACACCATATATTTT. Encoded protein: CASSEHGSGNTIYF.

The chain uses TRBV9 and TRBJ1-2; D is undetermined. This CDR3 region has 14 residues. Germline V gene data show CDR1 as SGDLS and CDR2 as YYNGEE. V was cut by 4 bases and J by 4 bases, with 14 bases left in between. The CDR3 region has the DNA TGTGCCAGCAGCCTAGAGTCGGGTACCTATGGCTACACCTTC. This translates into CASSLESGTYGYTF. The variable domain in full, with the rest retrieved from reference TRBV9 and TRBJ1-2, is DSGVTQTPKHLITATGQRVTLRCSPRSGDLSVYWYQQSLDQGLQFLIQYYNGEERAKGNILERFSAQQFPDLHSELNLSSLELGDSALYFCASSLESGTYGYTFGSGTRLTVV.

The chain couples TRBV11-3 to TRBJ2-7, with D perhaps TRBD1 (5 bases). CDR1 is SGHNT and CDR2 is YENEEA in the germline V gene. Trimming stripped 2 bases from V and 3 bases from J, with 14 bases between. This CDR3 has 15 residues. This chain's CDR3 is CASSLNLDQGYEQYF. The CDR3, as DNA: TGTGCCAGCAGCTTAAATTTGGATCAGGGCTACGAGCAGTACTTC.

In this sample, this clone turned up once. The rearrangement joins TRBV18 to TRBJ2-3; D gene ambiguous. Germline V gene sequence: CDR1 KGHSH, CDR2 LQKENI. This CDR3 is 15 amino acids long. V lost 0 bases and J lost 3, with 10 bases in between. The CDR3 nucleotides read TGTGCCAGCTCACCACCTTCGGGTTGGACAGATACGCAGTATTTT. Translation: CASSPPSGWTDTQYF.

V and J are TRBV18 and TRBJ1-1, with 8 positions matching TRBD1. V lost 0 bases, J lost 0 bases, and 0 bases stayed unmatched. From germline, CDR1 is KGHSH and CDR2 LQKENI. The CDR3 covers 15 residues. The CDR3: CASSPPDRVNTEAFF. In DNA, the CDR3 is TGTGCCAGCTCACCACCGGACAGGGTGAACACTGAAGCTTTCTTT. Drawing the rest from reference TRBV18 and TRBJ1-1, the complete variable domain is NAGVMQNPRHLVRRRGQEARLRCSPMKGHSHVYWYRQLPEEGLKFMVYLQKENIIDESGMPKERFSAEFPKEGPSILRIQQVVRGDSAAYFCASSPPDRVNTEAFFGQGTRLTVV.

The chain couples TRBV19 to TRBJ2-3, with D perhaps TRBD2 (5 bases). Trimming stripped 3 bases from V and 1 base from J, with 8 bases between. This CDR3 contains 14 residues. Germline-derived CDR1 and CDR2 are LNHDA and SQIVND (reference sequence). This chain's CDR3 is CASSISVRTDTQYF. DNA of the CDR3: TGTGCCAGTAGTATTAGCGTTCGCACAGATACGCAGTATTTT. The entire variable domain, with the rest obtained from reference TRBV19 and TRBJ2-3, is as follows: DGGITQSPKYLFRKEGQNVTLSCEQNLNHDAMYWYRQDPGQGLRLIYYSQIVNDFQKGDIAEGYSVSREKKESFPLTVTSAQKNPTAFYLCASSISVRTDTQYFGPGTRLTVL.

The DNA of the CDR3 is TGTGCCAGCAGTTTCGCAGCGGGGGGCAATGAGCAGTTCTTC. This codes for CASSFAAGGNEQFF. This chain joins TRBV2 and TRBJ2-1, with 9 bases that match TRBD2. The CDR3 runs to 14 residues. Germline CDR1 reads SNHLY; CDR2 reads FYNNEI. V was pared by 5 bases and J by 6 bases, with 5 bases of the junction left unmatched.

The J gene is TRBJ2-7, the V gene TRBV11-2, with a possible D match to TRBD2 (5 bases). Germline CDR1 SGHAT, CDR2 FQNNGV. With 5 bases removed from V and 6 bases from J, the gap between germline ends came to 17 bases. This CDR3 has 14 amino acids. CDR3 protein: CASSQERLALEQYF. CDR3 nucleotide sequence: TGTGCCAGCAGCCAAGAGAGGCTAGCCCTCGAGCAGTACTTC.

This chain uses TRBV4-1 with TRBJ2-7; a possible D gene is TRBD1 (6 bases). Trimming stripped 2 bases from V and 0 bases from J, with 11 bases between. This CDR3 is built from 15 residues. Germline-derived CDR1 and CDR2 are MGHRA and YSYEKL. CDR3 residues: CASSQRQETSYEQYF. DNA of the CDR3: TGCGCCAGCAGCCAAAGACAGGAGACCTCCTACGAGCAGTACTTC.